This T cell receptor beta chain was sequenced for a study of T cell responses to AZD1222 COVID-19 vaccine. Study details: Both about-4-week and about-12-week second-dose recipients were combined. The study, taken as a whole, reports: As reported, nearly half of all spike-specific TCRs target variant regions that are unmutated. Mostly white British, mostly female donors; authors suggested clonal diversity may be underestimated. All repertoire sampling was performed exclusively after the peak T cell response.

A word on this clone: What it recognizes is unknown.

The repertoire was sequenced with immunoSEQ multiplex PCR; TCRdb's copy has only in-frame clones and lacks some. Among about 90,000 clones listed, roughly 88% were seen once. The V end was cut by 9 bases, the J end by 1 base, with 18 bases between. The CDR3 is 16 residues long. Germline V gene data show CDR1 as LGHNA and CDR2 as YSLEER. This chain connects TRBV4-3 to TRBJ2-2; perhaps TRBD2 as D (6 bases). The TCR was taken from an adult in good health. The sample in question was peripheral blood, obtained on day 0 of AZD1222 vaccination. DNA for the CDR3: TGCGCCAGTTCTATGGCCGGGACTCTGAACACCGGGGAGCTGTTTTTT. Protein sequence: CASSMAGTLNTGELFF.